Listed below are T cell receptor beta chains from one sample, sequenced in a study of monozygotic twins with inflammatory bowel disease. With the 5' RACE reads reprocessed, TCRdb shows one record per CDR3 protein and no DNA. The sample is made up of around 380,000 distinct CDR3 sequences, and the top ten hold 2% to 2.5% of it. The specimen sequenced was blood. Receptors were obtained from a human donor with ulcerative colitis or Crohn's disease, or a healthy co-twin of an affected twin (not recorded which). Each CDR3 is given with its conserved first and last residue.

v_call	j_call	cdr3_aa
TRBV9	TRBJ1-6	CASSVGGQGNSPLHF
TRBV10-3	TRBJ2-3	CAISGPTRTDTQYF
TRBV5-1	TRBJ1-2	CASSLTVSDSYTF
TRBV9	TRBJ2-7	CASSVGGHEQYF
TRBV18	TRBJ2-3	CASSPRGQPGDTQYF
TRBV5-1	TRBJ2-3	CASSSGLAGVFTDTQYF
TRBV30	TRBJ1-4	CACGTIATNEKLFF
TRBV7-2	TRBJ2-1	CASSLGAGLHEQFF
TRBV20-1	TRBJ2-7	CSAPDRLSYEQYF
TRBV7-2	TRBJ2-1	CASSLLAGVYNEQFF
TRBV20-1	TRBJ2-3	CSARRPSGHTDTQYF
TRBV9	TRBJ1-1	CASSPHGGGGPYEAFF
TRBV11-2	TRBJ1-1	CASSLWGSTEAFF
TRBV5-4	TRBJ1-2	CASSSVRDYGYTF
TRBV19	TRBJ1-6	CASSKGLGALHF
TRBV7-6	TRBJ2-3	CASSFTGGPTDTQYF
TRBV5-1	TRBJ2-7	CASSLARTGSYEQYF
TRBV24-1	TRBJ2-3	CATLDQLCLGDTQYF
TRBV7-9	TRBJ2-7	CASSPWQGVYEQYF
TRBV6-5	TRBJ2-1	CASSYRGGRTVINNEQFF
TRBV7-9	TRBJ2-1	CASSRDRTNEQFF
TRBV14	TRBJ2-7	CASSQISGGVFPYEQYF
TRBV29-1	TRBJ2-3	CSAGIGNTDTQYF
TRBV7-2	TRBJ2-3	CASSLVAGTDTQYF
TRBV29-1	TRBJ1-1	CSVGNGTMNTEAFF
TRBV2	TRBJ2-1	CASRIGGGSSYNEQFF
TRBV6-2/TRBV6-3	TRBJ2-2	CASTSVEGITGELVF
TRBV20-1	TRBJ2-1	CSTSSQGTEQFF
TRBV5-4	TRBJ1-6	CASSLDRGGLDNSPLHF
TRBV4-3	TRBJ1-1	CASSQGRRSNTEAFF
TRBV30	TRBJ2-1	CAWTSSGRAAEQFF
TRBV28	TRBJ2-2	CASTSSNTGELFF